The source of this T cell receptor beta chain is a study of T cell responses to AZD1222 COVID-19 vaccine. Study-level findings and limits: Dominant CD4 TCR responses targeted spike regions 160-218 and 743-854.

Sequenced by immunoSEQ multiplex PCR; TCRdb stores in-frame clones only, minus some. Among about 110,000 clones listed, approximately 87% were seen once. This clone was counted a single time. Its antigen is not known. The V and J ends lost 4 bases and 0 bases respectively, with 9 bases between them. Germline CDR1 is SQVTM and CDR2 is ANQGSEA. This CDR3 region has 13 residues. The origin of this receptor is an adult who received the AZD1222 COVID-19 vaccine. This material consisted of peripheral blood, taken 28 days after the second AZD1222 dose. V and J are TRBV29-1 and TRBJ1-1; D is unresolved. For the CDR3, the DNA is TGCAGCGTTGTTGACGGACTGAACACTGAAGCTTTCTTT. The encoded protein is CSVVDGLNTEAFF.